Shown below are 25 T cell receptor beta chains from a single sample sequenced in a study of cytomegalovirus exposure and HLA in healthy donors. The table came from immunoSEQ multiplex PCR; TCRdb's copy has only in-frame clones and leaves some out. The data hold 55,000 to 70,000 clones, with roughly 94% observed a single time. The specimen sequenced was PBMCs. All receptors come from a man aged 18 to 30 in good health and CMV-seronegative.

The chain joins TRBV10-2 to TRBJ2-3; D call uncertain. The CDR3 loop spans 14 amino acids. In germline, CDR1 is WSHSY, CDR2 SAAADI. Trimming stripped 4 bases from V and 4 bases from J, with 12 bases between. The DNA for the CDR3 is TGCGCCAGCAGTGTAGGAGTCCTCTCAGATACGCAGTATTTT. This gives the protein CASSVGVLSDTQYF.

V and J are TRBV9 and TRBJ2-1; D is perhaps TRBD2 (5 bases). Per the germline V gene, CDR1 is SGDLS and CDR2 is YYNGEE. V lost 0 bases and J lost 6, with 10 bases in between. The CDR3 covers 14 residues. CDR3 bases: TGTGCCAGCAGCGTAGTTGAGGGAGTCAATGAGCAGTTCTTC. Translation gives CASSVVEGVNEQFF.

CDR3 bases: TGTGCCAGCAGCTGGACCGGGCCGCGGGATGAGCAGTTCTTC. The encoded protein is CASSWTGPRDEQFF. The V call is TRBV7-6, the J call TRBJ2-1, with TRBD2 as a possible D gene (5 bases). The V end lost 4 bases, the J end lost 8 bases, and 15 bases lay between the germline ends. Germline V lookup: CDR1 SGHVS, CDR2 FNYEAQ. The CDR3 length is 14 residues.

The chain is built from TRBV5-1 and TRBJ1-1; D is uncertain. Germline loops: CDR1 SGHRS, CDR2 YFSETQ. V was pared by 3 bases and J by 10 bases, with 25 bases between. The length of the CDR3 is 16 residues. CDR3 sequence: CASSSSSMLSQSGAFF. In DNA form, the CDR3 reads TGCGCCAGCAGCTCTTCCTCCATGCTGTCGCAATCGGGAGCTTTCTTT.

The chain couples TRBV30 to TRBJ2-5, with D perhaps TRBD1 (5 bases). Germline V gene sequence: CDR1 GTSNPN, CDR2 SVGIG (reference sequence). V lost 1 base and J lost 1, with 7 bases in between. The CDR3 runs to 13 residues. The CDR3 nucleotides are TGTGCCTGGAGTGGACAGCTCCAAGAGACCCAGTACTTC. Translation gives CAWSGQLQETQYF.

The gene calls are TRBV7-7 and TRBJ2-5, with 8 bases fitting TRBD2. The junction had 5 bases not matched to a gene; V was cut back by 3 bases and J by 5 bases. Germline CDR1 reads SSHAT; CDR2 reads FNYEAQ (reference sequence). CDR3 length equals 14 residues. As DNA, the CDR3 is TGTGCCAGCAGCTTTGCGGGGGGAACGGAGACCCAGTACTTC. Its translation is CASSFAGGTETQYF.

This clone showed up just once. CDR3 nucleotide sequence: TGTGCCAGCAGTTTAAGCCTAGCGGGAGGGGCAGATACGCAGTATTTT. Its protein product is CASSLSLAGGADTQYF. The J gene is TRBJ2-3, the V gene TRBV27; 12 bases are shared with TRBD2. The J segment lost 4 bases and the V segment lost 2 bases, leaving 4 bases of the junction unmatched. This CDR3 comprises 16 residues. CDR1 MNHEY and CDR2 SMNVEV come from the germline V gene (reference sequence).

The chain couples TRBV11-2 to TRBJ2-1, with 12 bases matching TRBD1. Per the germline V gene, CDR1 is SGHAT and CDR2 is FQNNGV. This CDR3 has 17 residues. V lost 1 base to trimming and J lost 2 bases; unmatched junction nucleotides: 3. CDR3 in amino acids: CASSLGDRGPPYNEQFF. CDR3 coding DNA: TGTGCCAGCAGCTTAGGGGACAGGGGGCCCCCCTACAATGAGCAGTTCTTC.

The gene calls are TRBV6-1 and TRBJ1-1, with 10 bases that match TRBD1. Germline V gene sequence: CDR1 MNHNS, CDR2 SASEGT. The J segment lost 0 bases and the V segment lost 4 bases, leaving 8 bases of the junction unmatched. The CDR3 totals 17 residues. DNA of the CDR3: TGTGCCAGCAGTGGCCGGGACAGGGGAACAATGAACACTGAAGCTTTCTTT. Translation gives CASSGRDRGTMNTEAFF.

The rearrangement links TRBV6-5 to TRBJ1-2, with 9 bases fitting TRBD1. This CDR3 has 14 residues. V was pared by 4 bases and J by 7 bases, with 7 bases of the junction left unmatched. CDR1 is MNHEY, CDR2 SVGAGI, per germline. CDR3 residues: CASSFYRGQGGYTF. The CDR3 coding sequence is TGTGCCAGCAGTTTCTACAGGGGGCAGGGTGGCTACACCTTC.

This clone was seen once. The CDR3 loop is CASSRDRDQPQHF. DNA of the CDR3: TGTGCCAGCAGCAGGGACAGGGACCAGCCCCAGCATTTT. The chain couples TRBV5-6 to TRBJ1-5; 9 bases agree with TRBD1. The CDR3 covers 13 residues. Germline CDR1 reads SGHDT; CDR2 reads YYEEEE. The ends lost 4 bases at V and 7 bases at J; junction bases unmatched: 3.

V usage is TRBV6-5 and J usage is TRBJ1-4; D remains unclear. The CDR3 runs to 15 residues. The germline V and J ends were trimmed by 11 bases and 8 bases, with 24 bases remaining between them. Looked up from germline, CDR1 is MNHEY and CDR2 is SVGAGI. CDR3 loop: CAHCRKEGAAEKLFF. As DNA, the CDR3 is TGTGCCCACTGCCGAAAAGAGGGTGCCGCCGAAAAACTGTTTTTT.

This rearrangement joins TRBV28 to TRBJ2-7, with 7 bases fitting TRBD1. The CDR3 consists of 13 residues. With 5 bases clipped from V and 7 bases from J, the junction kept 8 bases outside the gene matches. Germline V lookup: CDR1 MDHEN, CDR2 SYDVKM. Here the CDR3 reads CASSQRDRWEQYF. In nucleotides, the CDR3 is TGTGCCAGCAGTCAAAGGGACAGATGGGAGCAGTACTTC.

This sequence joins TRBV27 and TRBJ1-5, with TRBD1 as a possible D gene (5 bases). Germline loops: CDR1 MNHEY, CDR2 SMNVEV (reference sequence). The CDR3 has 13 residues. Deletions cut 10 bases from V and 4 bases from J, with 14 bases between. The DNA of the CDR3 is TGTGCCATCGCCGGGGGGGTGAATCAGCCCCAGCATTTT. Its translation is CAIAGGVNQPQHF.

In nucleotides, the CDR3 is TGTGCCAGCAGCCCAGTGACTAGTCCCCAGTACTTC. This translates into CASSPVTSPQYF. The chain carries TRBV6-5 and TRBJ2-5, with D possibly TRBD2 on 6 matching bases. The CDR3 has 12 amino acids. Trimming took off 6 bases at V and 9 bases at J, with 14 bases between the two ends. In germline, CDR1 is MNHEY, CDR2 SVGAGI.

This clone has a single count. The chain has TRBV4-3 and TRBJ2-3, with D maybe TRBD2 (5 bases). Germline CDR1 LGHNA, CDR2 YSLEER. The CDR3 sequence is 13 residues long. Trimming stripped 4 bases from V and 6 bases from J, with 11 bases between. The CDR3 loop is CASSLRLSDTQYF. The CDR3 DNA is TGCGCCAGCAGCCTCCGACTATCGGATACGCAGTATTTT.

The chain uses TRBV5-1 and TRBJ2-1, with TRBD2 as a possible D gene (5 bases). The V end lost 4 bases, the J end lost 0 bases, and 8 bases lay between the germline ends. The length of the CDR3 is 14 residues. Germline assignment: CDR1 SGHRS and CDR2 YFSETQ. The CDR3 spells CASSDYLSYNEQFF. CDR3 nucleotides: TGCGCCAGCAGCGACTACCTCTCCTACAATGAGCAGTTCTTC.

The CDR3 protein is CAWSPTLSGEQFF. For the CDR3, the DNA is TGTGCCTGGAGTCCGACCCTAAGCGGTGAGCAGTTCTTC. The chain uses TRBV30 and TRBJ2-1; the D gene is possibly TRBD2 (5 bases). The CDR3 runs 13 residues. Germline CDR1 and CDR2: GTSNPN and SVGIG (reference sequence). Trimming cost V 2 bases and J 9 bases, with 14 bases left between them.

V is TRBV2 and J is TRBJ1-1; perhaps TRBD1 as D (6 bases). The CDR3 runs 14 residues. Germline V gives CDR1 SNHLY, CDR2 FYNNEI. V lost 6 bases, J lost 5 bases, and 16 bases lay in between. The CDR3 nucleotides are TGTGCCAGCAGAATGGACAGTGGTAATACTGAAGCTTTCTTT. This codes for CASRMDSGNTEAFF.

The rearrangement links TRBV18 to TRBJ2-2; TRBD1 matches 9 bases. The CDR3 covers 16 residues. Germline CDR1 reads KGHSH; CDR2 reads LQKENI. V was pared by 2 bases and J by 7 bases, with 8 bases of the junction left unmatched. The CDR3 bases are TGTGCCAGCTCACCATCAACAGGGGGCGCTTTCGGGGAGCTGTTTTTT. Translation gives CASSPSTGGAFGELFF. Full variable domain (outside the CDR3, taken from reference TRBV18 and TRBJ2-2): NAGVMQNPRHLVRRRGQEARLRCSPMKGHSHVYWYRQLPEEGLKFMVYLQKENIIDESGMPKERFSAEFPKEGPSILRIQQVVRGDSAAYFCASSPSTGGAFGELFFGEGSRLTVL.

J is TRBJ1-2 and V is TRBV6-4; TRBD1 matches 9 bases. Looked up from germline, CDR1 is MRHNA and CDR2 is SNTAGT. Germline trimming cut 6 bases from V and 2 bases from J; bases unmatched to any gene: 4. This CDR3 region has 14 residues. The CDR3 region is CASSAGTGNYGYTF. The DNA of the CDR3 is TGTGCCAGCAGCGCCGGGACAGGGAACTATGGCTACACCTTC.

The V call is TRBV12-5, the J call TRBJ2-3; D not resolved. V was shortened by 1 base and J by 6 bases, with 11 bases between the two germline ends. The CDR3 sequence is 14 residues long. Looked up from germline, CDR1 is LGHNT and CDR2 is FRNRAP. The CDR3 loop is CASGLGSTIDTQYF. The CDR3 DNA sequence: TGTGCTAGTGGTTTGGGCAGTACAATCGATACGCAGTATTTT.

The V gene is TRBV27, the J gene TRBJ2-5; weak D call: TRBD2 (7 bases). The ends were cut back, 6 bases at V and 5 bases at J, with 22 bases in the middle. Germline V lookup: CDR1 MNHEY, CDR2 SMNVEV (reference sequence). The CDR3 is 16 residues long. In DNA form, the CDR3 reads TGTGCCAGCAGCCACAGGTGGGGGGGCGCGGACGAGACCCAGTACTTC. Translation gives CASSHRWGGADETQYF.

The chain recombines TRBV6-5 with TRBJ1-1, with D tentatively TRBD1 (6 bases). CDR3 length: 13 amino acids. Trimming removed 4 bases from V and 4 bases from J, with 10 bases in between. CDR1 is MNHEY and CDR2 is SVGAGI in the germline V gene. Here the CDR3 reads CASSSGQTTEAFF. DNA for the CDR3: TGTGCCAGCAGTTCCGGACAGACCACTGAAGCTTTCTTT.

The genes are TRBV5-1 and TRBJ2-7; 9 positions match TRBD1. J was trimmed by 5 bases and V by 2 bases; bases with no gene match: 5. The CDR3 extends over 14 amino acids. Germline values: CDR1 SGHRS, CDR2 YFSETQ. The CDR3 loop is CASSLQGASNEQYF. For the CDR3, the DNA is TGCGCCAGCAGCTTACAGGGGGCTTCCAACGAGCAGTACTTC.